This T cell receptor (beta chain) was recorded in a study of read filtering for tumor transcriptome and immune sequencing. The germline V gene has CDR1 SGHTA and CDR2 FQGTGA. Trimming removed 5 bases at V and 2 bases at J, with 15 bases between. This CDR3 comprises 15 residues. Molecular barcoded adaptors covering alpha/delta and beta/gamma chains were used on roughly 400 ng RNA. A single record per CDR3 protein comes from TCRdb applying MiXCR to the reads. This table has some 62,000 distinct CDR3 sequences, more than 11% appearing once. Ten or more counts support this clonotype. Material: a population of CD138-negative cells sorted from bone marrow. The rearrangement links TRBV7-3 to TRBJ1-2; D remains ambiguous. This receptor was obtained from a donor aged 40 or older with multiple myeloma. CDR3 bases: TGTGCCAGCAGCCAGGACCCAGTGGCAAACTATGGCTACACCTTC. It specifies CASSQDPVANYGYTF.